These 28 T cell receptor beta chains originate from one sample sequenced in a study of OX40 agonist ivuxolimab in advanced cancers. TCRdb keeps only in-frame clones here, not all; method: immunoSEQ multiplex PCR. Among approximately 68,000 clones listed, about four fifths were seen once. The sample was CD4+ or CD8+ T cells sorted from blood, taken in a trial of the OX40 agonist ivuxolimab. These receptors were collected from an adult with an advanced solid tumor such as melanoma, head and neck, liver or kidney cancer.

The V and J genes are TRBV29-1 and TRBJ2-3; the D gene could be TRBD1 or TRBD2 (6 bases each). V was shortened by 7 bases and J by 0 bases, with 14 bases between the two germline ends. The CDR3 totals 14 residues. Per germline, CDR1 SQVTM and CDR2 ANQGSEA. The CDR3: CSAWGATSTDTQYF. CDR3 DNA sequence: TGCAGCGCGTGGGGGGCAACTAGCACAGATACGCAGTATTTT.

The chain employs TRBV15 and TRBJ2-2; D call uncertain. The length of the CDR3 is 12 residues. V lost 1 base and J lost 5, with 2 bases in between. Germline CDR1 reads LNHNV; CDR2 reads YYDKDF (reference sequence). The CDR3 nucleotides are TGTGCCACCAGCAGAGTAACCGGGGAGCTGTTTTTT. This sequence encodes CATSRVTGELFF.

In this sample, this clone turned up once. The chain recombines TRBV5-1 with TRBJ1-5, with TRBD1 as a possible D gene (5 bases). CDR3 length equals 16 residues. The V and J ends lost 4 bases and 6 bases respectively, with 20 bases between them. Germline CDR1 reads SGHRS; CDR2 reads YFSETQ. The CDR3 loop reads CASSLLGLVAGQPQHF. CDR3 coding DNA: TGCGCCAGCAGCCTCCTGGGACTCGTGGCGGGTCAGCCCCAGCATTTT.

This clone was recorded once. The genes are TRBV4-1 and TRBJ2-3; TRBD2 is a possible D gene (5 bases). In germline, CDR1 is MGHRA, CDR2 YSYEKL. This CDR3 is 13 amino acids long. Trimming removed 4 bases at V and 3 bases at J, with 8 bases between. CDR3 sequence (DNA): TGCGCCAGCAGCCTCGAGGGTACAGATACGCAGTATTTT. Protein product: CASSLEGTDTQYF.

The rearrangement joins TRBV4-3 to TRBJ2-3; no clear D gene. Germline V gene data show CDR1 as LGHNA and CDR2 as YSLEER. V lost 0 bases and J 7 bases, leaving 8 bases between the germline ends. The CDR3 extends over 13 amino acids. Here the CDR3 DNA reads TGCGCCAGCAGCCAAGATATCGCGTATACGCAGTATTTT. Translating it yields CASSQDIAYTQYF.

This chain uses TRBV6-1 with TRBJ2-2; possibly TRBD1 for D (6 bases). V was trimmed by 7 bases and J by 0 bases, leaving 12 bases between them. There are 15 residues in the CDR3. Germline CDR1 and CDR2: MNHNS and SASEGT. The CDR3 loop reads CASKLWTANTGELFF. DNA of the CDR3: TGTGCCAGCAAGTTATGGACAGCGAACACCGGGGAGCTGTTTTTT.

The chain recombines TRBV7-9 with TRBJ2-3, with TRBD1 matching over 8 bases. The V gene's germline CDR1 is SEHNR and CDR2 FQNEAQ (reference sequence). The CDR3 is 16 residues long. J lost 3 bases, V lost 3 bases, and 8 bases had no gene match. DNA for the CDR3: TGTGCCAGCAGCTTGGGGATCGGACAGGGTACAGATACGCAGTATTTT. Its translation: CASSLGIGQGTDTQYF.

The CDR3 DNA is TGTGCCAGCAGTTTCCTTAACTATGGCTACACCTTC. Translation: CASSFLNYGYTF. The V and J genes are TRBV28 and TRBJ1-2; D not resolved. Per germline, CDR1 MDHEN and CDR2 SYDVKM. Trimming removed 3 bases from V and 1 base from J, with 3 bases in between. The CDR3 consists of 12 residues.

The rearrangement uses TRBV6-1 and TRBJ2-7, with unresolved D. The germline gives CDR1 MNHNS, CDR2 SASEGT. Trimming stripped 8 bases from V and 3 bases from J, with 8 bases between. The CDR3 is made up of 11 amino acids. The chain's CDR3 is CASRHYYEQYF. The DNA of the CDR3 is TGTGCCAGCCGGCACTACTACGAGCAGTACTTC.

The gene calls are TRBV7-9 and TRBJ1-1; D might be TRBD1 (5 bases). The V end was cut by 5 bases, the J end by 4 bases, with 14 bases between. Germline V gene data show CDR1 as SEHNR and CDR2 as FQNEAQ (reference sequence). The CDR3 sequence is 14 residues long. The CDR3 here is CASSLRGESTEAFF. CDR3 DNA: TGTGCCAGCAGCCTCCGGGGCGAGAGCACTGAAGCTTTCTTT.

The J gene is TRBJ2-2, the V gene TRBV7-2; D is uncertain. V was cut by 2 bases and J by 4 bases, with 11 bases left in between. CDR3 size: 15 residues. The germline V gene has CDR1 SGHTA and CDR2 FQGNSA. CDR3 sequence: CASSLRAEFTGELFF. CDR3 nucleotide sequence: TGTGCCAGCAGCTTAAGGGCGGAATTCACCGGGGAGCTGTTTTTT.

J is TRBJ2-5 and V is TRBV28, with D maybe TRBD1 (5 bases). The CDR3 length is 14 residues. Germline V gives CDR1 MDHEN, CDR2 SYDVKM. The V end was cut by 5 bases, the J end by 5 bases, with 15 bases between. The CDR3 DNA follows: TGTGCCAGCAGTCTCCCGGGCAGGGCGGAGACCCAGTACTTC. Translating it yields CASSLPGRAETQYF.

The V and J genes are TRBV7-8 and TRBJ2-3, with TRBD2 as a possible D gene (5 bases). The CDR3 spans 16 residues. CDR1 and CDR2 (germline): SGHVS, FQNEAQ. Trimming stripped 7 bases from V and 5 bases from J, with 22 bases between. The DNA of the CDR3 is TGTGCCAGCATCCTCGAGCCTTTAGCGACGGTAGATACGCAGTATTTT. Translating it yields CASILEPLATVDTQYF.

CDR3 coding DNA: TGTGCCAGCAGCGTGGCTAGCGGTAGCACAGATACGCAGTATTTT. Its protein is CASSVASGSTDTQYF. The V gene is TRBV9, the J gene TRBJ2-3; TRBD2 matches at 7 bases. Trimming removed 2 bases from V and 0 bases from J; junction bases left unmatched: 3. The CDR3 has 15 amino acids. CDR1 SGDLS and CDR2 YYNGEE come from the germline V gene.

V usage is TRBV10-3 and J usage is TRBJ2-3; 11 nucleotides line up with TRBD2. Germline V gives CDR1 ENHRY, CDR2 SYGVKD. Unmatched junction bases numbered 5, after V lost 4 bases and J lost 5 bases. CDR3 size: 15 residues. The CDR3 region is CAISATSGVVDTQYF. In DNA, the CDR3 is TGTGCCATCAGTGCGACTAGCGGGGTGGTAGATACGCAGTATTTT.

The V and J genes are TRBV7-9 and TRBJ2-1; the match to TRBD2 covers 13 bases. Germline-derived CDR1 and CDR2 are SEHNR and FQNEAQ (reference sequence). The CDR3 totals 15 residues. Unmatched junction bases numbered 6, after V lost 5 bases and J lost 8 bases. CDR3 in DNA: TGTGCCAGCAGCACAGGACTAGCGGGAGCGGATGAGCAGTTCTTC. It codes for CASSTGLAGADEQFF.

The chain couples TRBV5-1 to TRBJ2-4, with TRBD2 matching over 7 bases. Germline V gives CDR1 SGHRS, CDR2 YFSETQ. J was trimmed by 8 bases and V by 1 base; bases with no gene match: 0. The CDR3 has 12 amino acids. The CDR3 DNA reads as TGCGCCAGCAGCTTGACTAGCGACATTCAGTACTTC. This sequence encodes CASSLTSDIQYF.

This chain uses TRBV9 with TRBJ1-6; D is unclear. From germline, CDR1 is SGDLS and CDR2 YYNGEE. V was pared by 0 bases and J by 8 bases, with 9 bases between. CDR3 length: 14 amino acids. The CDR3 reads CASSVAGRDSPLHF. As DNA, the CDR3 is TGTGCCAGCAGCGTAGCTGGCAGAGATTCACCCCTCCACTTT.

The V and J genes are TRBV9 and TRBJ2-5; D is perhaps TRBD2 (6 bases). This CDR3 is 14 amino acids long. Trimming removed 0 bases at V and 5 bases at J, with 11 bases between. The V gene's germline CDR1 is SGDLS and CDR2 YYNGEE. The CDR3 nucleotides are TGTGCCAGCAGCGTAGGTGGGGGGAGGGAGACCCAGTACTTC. Translating it yields CASSVGGGRETQYF.

The rearrangement uses TRBV28 and TRBJ1-2; no reliable D call. The germline CDR1 and CDR2 sequences are MDHEN and SYDVKM. The CDR3 is made up of 11 amino acids. Trimming pared 8 bases from V and 6 bases from J, leaving 10 bases between. This chain's CDR3 is CASGDKDGYTF. CDR3 bases: TGTGCCAGCGGGGATAAAGATGGCTACACCTTC.

The V gene is TRBV5-1, the J gene TRBJ2-1, with TRBD2 matching over 9 bases. Germline V gene data show CDR1 as SGHRS and CDR2 as YFSETQ. After removal of 3 bases from V and 0 bases from J, the junction contained 4 bases not matched to a gene. The CDR3 spans 16 residues. Written as DNA, the CDR3 is TGCGCCAGCAGCTCTAGCGGGGATAACTCCTACAATGAGCAGTTCTTC. Translating it yields CASSSSGDNSYNEQFF.

This chain uses TRBV30 with TRBJ2-5; D not resolved. The CDR3 consists of 11 residues. Germline V gene lookup returns CDR1 GTSNPN and CDR2 SVGIG (reference sequence). Trimming shortened V by 1 base and J by 2 bases, and 2 bases separated the two germline ends. The CDR3 DNA follows: TGTGCCTGGAGTGCACAAGAGACCCAGTACTTC. Its translation is CAWSAQETQYF.

J is TRBJ2-2 and V is TRBV9, with TRBD2 matching 15 bases. Germline V gives CDR1 SGDLS, CDR2 YYNGEE. Losses at the gene ends were 4 bases for V and 5 bases for J; bases not matched to a gene: 3. The CDR3 is made up of 16 amino acids. CDR3 sequence reads: CASSRGLAGGTGELFF. The CDR3 nucleotides read TGTGCCAGCAGCCGCGGACTAGCGGGGGGGACCGGGGAGCTGTTTTTT.

The chain has TRBV6-6 and TRBJ2-4; D might be TRBD1 (6 bases). The CDR3 contains 13 residues. Germline loops: CDR1 MNHNY, CDR2 SVGAGI (reference sequence). Deletions cut 6 bases from V and 8 bases from J, with 14 bases between. CDR3 sequence (DNA): TGTGCCAGCAGCCTCGGGACATTCTACATTCAGTACTTC. Amino acids: CASSLGTFYIQYF.

The chain links TRBV5-6 to TRBJ2-5; no firm D call. CDR3 length equals 16 residues. Germline V gives CDR1 SGHDT, CDR2 YYEEEE. V was cut by 1 base and J by 3 bases, with 16 bases left in between. This chain's CDR3 is CASSLYARLGKETQYF. In DNA, the CDR3 is TGTGCCAGCAGCTTGTACGCCCGGCTAGGAAAAGAGACCCAGTACTTC.

The chain links TRBV11-3 to TRBJ2-1; 16 bases align to TRBD2. The CDR3 extends over 17 amino acids. With 4 bases clipped from V and 6 bases from J, the junction kept 6 bases outside the gene matches. CDR1 SGHNT and CDR2 YENEEA come from the germline V gene. In nucleotides, the CDR3 is TGTGCCAGCAGCTCGACCGGGACTAGCGGGAGGGCCAATGAGCAGTTCTTC. It yields the protein CASSSTGTSGRANEQFF.

This sequence joins TRBV4-3 and TRBJ2-3, with TRBD2 matching 7 bases. V lost 1 base to trimming and J lost 3 bases; unmatched junction nucleotides: 7. Looked up from germline, CDR1 is LGHNA and CDR2 is YSLEER. The CDR3 has 16 amino acids. CDR3 sequence reads: CASSQGRGWSTDTQYF. The CDR3 nucleotides are TGCGCCAGCAGCCAAGGGCGGGGGTGGTCGACAGATACGCAGTATTTT.

This clone appeared a single time. The chain uses TRBV5-6 and TRBJ2-6, with a tentative D call TRBD1 (6 bases). Germline CDR1 and CDR2: SGHDT and YYEEEE. CDR3 length: 16 residues. Trimming cost V 2 bases and J 4 bases, with 13 bases left between them. The CDR3 loop reads CASSFLGAEGANVLTF. The DNA of the CDR3 is TGTGCCAGCAGCTTCTTGGGGGCGGAGGGGGCCAACGTCCTGACTTTC.